What follows describes a single T cell receptor (beta chain). The data are from a study of CXCR3-negative and CXCR3-positive naive CD8 T cells. The CDR3 covers 14 residues. UMI labels and 5' RACE were used to prepare the TRB cDNA libraries. After re-calling the 5' RACE reads, TCRdb lists one entry per CDR3 protein, DNA absent. The table gives around 81,000 distinct CDR3 sequences; the top ten clones make up more than 1.5% of it. The V and J genes are TRBV12-3 or TRBV12-4 and TRBJ1-2. The receptor was derived from a human donor in good health. Some clones in this sample may be carry-over from other donors' samples. Sequenced input: naive CXCR3- CD8+ T cells from blood. Described subset: CD45RO-CCR7+CD27+CD95- naive CD8+ T cells lacking CXCR3 (TNR3-). The CDR3 loop is CASSLYRANYGYTF.